Listed here are 14 T cell receptor beta chains from one sample, sequenced in a study of T cell changes during pregnancy in multiple sclerosis. TCRdb keeps only in-frame clones here, not all; method: immunoSEQ multiplex PCR. The sample holds fewer than 85,000 clones, around 91% seen once. The sample here was peripheral blood, taken before pregnancy. Receptors originate from a female donor with multiple sclerosis, enrolled in a pregnancy study.

The J gene is TRBJ2-3, the V gene TRBV4-3; 11 nucleotides match TRBD2. Trimming removed 3 bases from V and 3 bases from J; junction bases left unmatched: 5. Germline V gives CDR1 LGHNA, CDR2 YSLEER. This CDR3 spans 16 amino acids. The CDR3 sequence is CASSQVAGGRTDTQYF. DNA of the CDR3: TGCGCCAGCAGCCAGGTAGCGGGGGGGAGGACAGATACGCAGTATTTT.

The chain links TRBV4-1 to TRBJ1-2; tentative D call: TRBD1 (5 bases). Trimming shortened V by 0 bases and J by 4 bases, and 15 bases separated the two germline ends. This CDR3 has 16 residues. Germline assignment: CDR1 MGHRA and CDR2 YSYEKL. The CDR3 nucleotides read TGCGCCAGCAGCCAAGATGGGGCCGCAGCTCGCTATGGCTACACCTTC. It encodes CASSQDGAAARYGYTF.

The chain couples TRBV30 to TRBJ2-7, with TRBD2 as a possible D gene (5 bases). The CDR3 consists of 13 residues. Trimming shortened V by 0 bases and J by 6 bases, and 12 bases separated the two germline ends. Per germline, CDR1 GTSNPN and CDR2 SVGIG (reference sequence). This CDR3 is CAWSVLRGREQYF. The DNA of the CDR3 is TGTGCCTGGAGTGTACTGCGAGGGCGCGAGCAGTACTTC.

The V gene is TRBV7-8, the J gene TRBJ2-6; possible D gene TRBD2, 7 bases. The CDR3 has 18 amino acids. The germline V gene encodes CDR1 SGHVS and CDR2 FQNEAQ. V lost 5 bases and J 0 bases, leaving 17 bases between the germline ends. CDR3 protein: CASSPVEGGISGANVLTF. The CDR3 DNA follows: TGTGCCAGCAGCCCAGTCGAGGGGGGGATCTCTGGGGCCAACGTCCTGACTTTC.

This chain connects TRBV11-2 to TRBJ1-3; no firm D call. CDR1 SGHAT and CDR2 FQNNGV come from the germline V gene. This CDR3 is built from 16 residues. V dropped 5 bases and J dropped 8 bases, with 22 bases sitting between them. This CDR3 reads CASSLRLTMGLDTIYF. The CDR3 nucleotides read TGTGCCAGCAGCCTCCGGTTGACTATGGGCCTGGACACCATATATTTT.

The chain recombines TRBV19 with TRBJ1-1; tentative D call: TRBD1 (6 bases). The CDR3 length is 14 residues. Germline CDR1 reads LNHDA; CDR2 reads SQIVND (reference sequence). Trimming stripped 6 bases from V and 3 bases from J, with 14 bases between. This CDR3 is CASRNRWTDTEAFF. The CDR3 nucleotides are TGTGCCAGTAGAAATCGTTGGACAGACACTGAAGCTTTCTTT.

The chain couples TRBV4-1 to TRBJ1-4, with D perhaps TRBD1 (5 bases). The ends were cut back, 6 bases at V and 8 bases at J, with 22 bases in the middle. Germline V gene sequence: CDR1 MGHRA, CDR2 YSYEKL. The CDR3 length is 16 residues. In nucleotides, the CDR3 is TGCGCCAGCAGAGAAAGGAGGGGCTCTGGAAGCGAAAAACTGTTTTTT. Encoded protein: CASRERRGSGSEKLFF.

Here the CDR3 DNA reads TGTGCCAGCAACCTAGCGGCAGCCGGGACAGTACTCACAGATACGCAGTATTTT. It is translated as CASNLAAAGTVLTDTQYF. V usage is TRBV7-2 and J usage is TRBJ2-3, with D possibly called TRBD1 or TRBD2 (7 bases each). The germline V and J ends were trimmed by 7 bases and 2 bases, with 25 bases remaining between them. This CDR3 region has 18 residues. Germline CDR1 reads SGHTA; CDR2 reads FQGNSA.

The rearrangement links TRBV11-2 to TRBJ2-2, with TRBD1 matching 7 bases. V shed 6 bases and J 2 bases; nucleotides not matched to a gene: 9. CDR1 and CDR2 from the germline V gene are SGHAT and FQNNGV. This CDR3 contains 16 residues. CDR3 in DNA: TGTGCCAGCAGGCCCCTCCGGACAGGCAACACCGGGGAGCTGTTTTTT. Its translation: CASRPLRTGNTGELFF.

V is TRBV11-2 and J is TRBJ1-3; D is ambiguous. This CDR3 has 16 residues. CDR1 is SGHAT, CDR2 FQNNGV, per germline. Trimming left V 1 base short and J 0 bases short, with 10 bases between. Here the CDR3 DNA reads TGTGCCAGCAGCTTAGTGAGAGGCCCCTCTGGAAACACCATATATTTT. Translating gives CASSLVRGPSGNTIYF.

This chain links TRBV7-7 with TRBJ1-1; unclear D gene. The germline V gene has CDR1 SSHAT and CDR2 FNYEAQ (reference sequence). Trimming stripped 11 bases from V and 2 bases from J, with 6 bases between. CDR3 size: 10 residues. This chain's CDR3 is CARPNTEAFF. The CDR3 region has the DNA TGTGCCCGTCCTAACACTGAAGCTTTCTTT.

The chain recombines TRBV18 with TRBJ2-5; a weak D match, TRBD1 (5 bases). Germline V gene sequence: CDR1 KGHSH, CDR2 LQKENI. V lost 0 bases and J lost 5, with 10 bases in between. The CDR3 is made up of 14 amino acids. The CDR3 DNA follows: TGTGCCAGCTCACCACCGGCAGGGTTCGAGACCCAGTACTTC. Its protein is CASSPPAGFETQYF.

The CDR3 reads CASSSRGTNTEAFF. DNA for the CDR3: TGTGCCAGCAGCTCAAGAGGGACTAACACTGAAGCTTTCTTT. J is TRBJ1-1 and V is TRBV7-2; maybe TRBD1 (5 bases). Trimming shortened V by 4 bases and J by 2 bases, and 11 bases separated the two germline ends. CDR3 length: 14 amino acids. Germline loops: CDR1 SGHTA, CDR2 FQGNSA. Looking up the rest from reference TRBV7-2 and TRBJ1-1 gives the full variable domain: GAGVSQSPSNKVTEKGKDVELRCDPISGHTALYWYRQSLGQGLEFLIYFQGNSAPDKSGLPSDRFSAERTGGSVSTLTIQRTQQEDSAVYLCASSSRGTNTEAFFGQGTRLTVV.

This clone has only one observation. This CDR3 is CASSLLGRGPDYGYTF. The CDR3 DNA follows: TGTGCCAGCAGCCTCCTAGGGCGCGGGCCGGACTATGGCTACACCTTC. J is TRBJ1-2 and V is TRBV7-9; the D is unclear. The CDR3 contains 16 residues. Trimming removed 5 bases from V and 3 bases from J, with 19 bases in between. The germline V gene has CDR1 SEHNR and CDR2 FQNEAQ (reference sequence). Based on the CDR3 plus reference TRBV7-9 and TRBJ1-2, the full variable domain is DTGVSQNPRHKITKRGQNVTFRCDPISEHNRLYWYRQTLGQGPEFLTYFQNEAQLEKSRLLSDRFSAERPKGSFSTLEIQRTEQGDSAMYLCASSLLGRGPDYGYTFGSGTRLTVV.